The subject of this entry is one T cell receptor beta chain. Its antigen is unidentified. No patient had received any treatment before thyroid surgery. TCRdb reprocessed the PCR reads via MiXCR. This repertoire shows about 6,400 clones, roughly 30% found once; its top ten account for under 25%. This entry belongs to a study of metastatic and nonmetastatic thyroid tumors. Study background: It was across blood and tumor or nodule tissue from malignant and benign thyroid patients that repertoires were compared.

V lost 4 bases to trimming and J lost 4 bases; unmatched junction nucleotides: 12. Per the germline V gene, CDR1 is SGHRS and CDR2 is YFSETQ. This CDR3 is 16 amino acids long. Findings and caveats of the study: Compared with benign nodules, malignant thyroid tumors were reported to have significantly higher TCR beta diversity in both blood and tumor.

The TCR was taken from a female donor with papillary thyroid cancer or a benign thyroid nodule (not recorded which). Some clones in this sample may be carry-over from other donors' samples. Sequences were obtained from tumor tissue. The genes are TRBV5-1 and TRBJ1-2; 8 nucleotides agree with TRBD1. The CDR3 spells CASSPITGGPGYGYTF. The CDR3 region has the DNA TGCGCCAGCAGCCCTATCACAGGGGGACCCGGCTATGGCTACACCTTC.